Presented here are 30 T cell receptor beta chains from one specimen sequenced in a study of cytomegalovirus exposure and HLA in healthy donors. PCR employed 60 Vbeta and 13 Jbeta primers. Repertoires were generated with immunoSEQ multiplex PCR, while TCRdb's copy carries only in-frame clones and drops some. The table has some 150,000 clones, 70% to 80% seen once; the top ten hold 9.7%. Sequencing input: PBMCs. These receptors originate from a man between 18 and 29 years old in good health and CMV-seropositive.

This clone appeared a few times. The rearrangement uses TRBV10-3 and TRBJ1-2, with 8 bases that match TRBD1. Trimming took 10 bases from V and 7 from J; bases not matched to a gene: 14. There are 14 residues in the CDR3. In germline, CDR1 is ENHRY, CDR2 SYGVKD. The CDR3 loop reads CASEGQGRVSGYTF. The CDR3 nucleotides are TGTGCCAGCGAAGGACAGGGACGGGTATCTGGCTACACCTTC.

This rearrangement joins TRBV7-2 to TRBJ1-2; possibly TRBD1 for D (6 bases). Germline V gives CDR1 SGHTA, CDR2 FQGNSA. The CDR3 covers 15 residues. V was trimmed by 2 bases and J by 10 bases, leaving 20 bases between them. The CDR3 region is CASSLTASYRETYTF. CDR3 coding DNA: TGTGCCAGCAGCTTAACAGCATCCTACAGGGAAACCTACACCTTC.

The chain combines TRBV7-2 with TRBJ1-2; no clear D. CDR1 SGHTA and CDR2 FQGNSA come from the germline V gene. V was shortened by 3 bases and J by 1 base, with 9 bases between the two germline ends. The length of the CDR3 is 14 residues. The CDR3 region has the DNA TGTGCCAGCAGCTTCGAACAGCTTAACTATGGCTACACCTTC. It translates to CASSFEQLNYGYTF.

The CDR3 bases are TGTGCCAGCAGTCCCACAGGGTTCCAAGAGACCCAGTACTTC. Protein: CASSPTGFQETQYF. The genes are TRBV7-2 and TRBJ2-5, with D tentatively TRBD1 (6 bases). Germline CDR1 and CDR2: SGHTA and FQGNSA. Trimming took off 6 bases at V and 1 base at J, with 12 bases between the two ends. The CDR3 extends over 14 amino acids.

This clone has just a few counts. The chain combines TRBV4-3 with TRBJ1-3, with D hard to call. CDR3 size: 17 residues. Per the germline V gene, CDR1 is LGHNA and CDR2 is YSLEER. Between the trimmed V and J ends, which lost 1 base and 0 bases, there was a span of 13 bases. The CDR3 nucleotides read TGCGCCAGCAGCCAAGTTTCCAGTTTCAGCTCTGGAAACACCATATATTTT. It specifies CASSQVSSFSSGNTIYF.

The genes are TRBV19 and TRBJ2-4; D perhaps matches TRBD1 (5 bases). Between the trimmed V and J ends, which lost 7 bases and 4 bases, there was a span of 17 bases. The CDR3 length is 15 residues. Per germline, CDR1 LNHDA and CDR2 SQIVND (reference sequence). CDR3 residues: CASTPMAGWKNIQYF. The DNA of the CDR3 is TGTGCCAGTACCCCGATGGCAGGGTGGAAAAACATTCAGTACTTC.

A few counts support this clone. The V gene is TRBV27, the J gene TRBJ1-2, with 8 nucleotides matching TRBD1. J was trimmed by 5 bases and V by 2 bases; bases with no gene match: 13. Germline lookup yields CDR1 MNHEY and CDR2 SMNVEV (reference sequence). CDR3 size: 17 residues. CDR3 loop: CASSLDRRTGRVYGYTF. CDR3 in DNA: TGTGCCAGCAGTTTAGACCGACGGACAGGGCGCGTGTATGGCTACACCTTC.

The J gene is TRBJ2-1, the V gene TRBV2; maybe TRBD2 (5 bases). The CDR3 runs to 15 residues. Germline CDR1 reads SNHLY; CDR2 reads FYNNEI. The V gene lost 5 bases and the J gene lost 1 base, with 12 bases spanning the gap. The CDR3 reads CASSFSVISYNEQFF. CDR3 nucleotides: TGTGCCAGCAGTTTTAGCGTTATTTCCTACAATGAGCAGTTCTTC.

V usage is TRBV2 and J usage is TRBJ2-5; 7 bases agree with TRBD2. CDR1 SNHLY and CDR2 FYNNEI come from the germline V gene. CDR3 length: 15 residues. Unmatched junction bases numbered 9, after V lost 3 bases and J lost 5 bases. The CDR3 DNA sequence: TGTGCCAGCAGTGAGACTAGCATAGGTGGGGAGACCCAGTACTTC. This codes for CASSETSIGGETQYF. Drawing the rest from reference TRBV2 and TRBJ2-5, the complete variable domain is EPEVTQTPSHQVTQMGQEVILRCVPISNHLYFYWYRQILGQKVEFLVSFYNNEISEKSEIFDDQFSVERPDGSNFTLKIRSTKLEDSAMYFCASSETSIGGETQYFGPGTRLLVL.

CDR3 sequence reads: CSVRDQETQYF. The CDR3 DNA reads as TGCAGCGTGCGGGACCAAGAGACCCAGTACTTC. V gene TRBV29-1 combines with J gene TRBJ2-5; weak D call: TRBD2 (5 bases). The CDR3 has 11 amino acids. Trimming cost V 6 bases and J 0 bases, with 5 bases left between them. Germline loops: CDR1 SQVTM, CDR2 ANQGSEA.

V is TRBV7-3 and J is TRBJ2-5; D may be TRBD2 (5 bases). CDR1 and CDR2 from the germline V gene are SGHTA and FQGTGA. The V and J ends lost 4 bases and 1 base respectively, with 16 bases between them. The CDR3 is 16 amino acids. CDR3 sequence (DNA): TGTGCCAGCAGCTCCCAACCTAGAGGGATCCAAGAGACCCAGTACTTC. The encoded protein is CASSSQPRGIQETQYF.

V gene TRBV15 combines with J gene TRBJ1-5, with TRBD1 identical over 8 bases. CDR1 is LNHNV and CDR2 is YYDKDF in the germline V gene (reference sequence). The junction had 5 bases not matched to a gene; V was cut back by 4 bases and J by 0 bases. The CDR3 is 16 amino acids. The CDR3 sequence: CATSKTGQGSNQPQHF. The CDR3 DNA sequence: TGTGCCACCAGCAAAACAGGACAGGGTAGCAATCAGCCCCAGCATTTT. Complete variable domain (other parts from reference TRBV15 and TRBJ1-5): DAMVIQNPRYQVTQFGKPVTLSCSQTLNHNVMYWYQQKSSQAPKLLFHYYDKDFNNEADTPDNFQSRRPNTSFCFLDIRSPGLGDTAMYLCATSKTGQGSNQPQHFGDGTRLSIL.

A single count supports this clone. This CDR3 is also generated by other DNA sequences in the sample. V and J are TRBV18 and TRBJ2-5; D is unresolved. The CDR3 is 12 amino acids. From germline, CDR1 is KGHSH and CDR2 LQKENI. V was cut by 6 bases and J by 0 bases, with 5 bases left in between. CDR3 nucleotides: TGTGCCAGCTCTCCGTACCAAGAGACCCAGTACTTC. This translates into CASSPYQETQYF. The full variable domain, its missing parts supplied by reference TRBV18 and TRBJ2-5, is NAGVMQNPRHLVRRRGQEARLRCSPMKGHSHVYWYRQLPEEGLKFMVYLQKENIIDESGMPKERFSAEFPKEGPSILRIQQVVRGDSAAYFCASSPYQETQYFGPGTRLLVL.

This rearrangement joins TRBV19 to TRBJ2-7, with 7 bases matching TRBD1. The CDR3 sequence is 14 residues long. Germline CDR1 LNHDA, CDR2 SQIVND (reference sequence). The V and J ends lost 4 bases and 2 bases, in that order; junction bases with no gene match: 5. CDR3 sequence: CASSTRTGPYEQYF. CDR3 bases: TGTGCCAGTAGTACCCGGACAGGCCCCTACGAGCAGTACTTC.

The chain couples TRBV7-2 to TRBJ2-3; 8 bases are shared with TRBD2. Unmatched junction bases numbered 7, after V lost 1 base and J lost 7 bases. This CDR3 region has 15 residues. CDR1 is SGHTA, CDR2 FQGNSA, per germline. CDR3 loop: CASSLGGTRQHTQYF. In nucleotides, the CDR3 is TGTGCCAGCAGCTTAGGGGGGACTAGGCAACATACGCAGTATTTT.

This rearrangement joins TRBV4-1 to TRBJ2-7; 10 bases agree with TRBD2. Trimming took 0 bases from V and 6 from J; bases not matched to a gene: 8. The CDR3 length is 16 residues. From germline, CDR1 is MGHRA and CDR2 YSYEKL. The CDR3 DNA reads as TGCGCCAGCAGCCAAGACCCTAGCGGGAGTCTCCGCGAGCAGTACTTC. This codes for CASSQDPSGSLREQYF.

This clone was observed a few times. This sequence joins TRBV4-1 and TRBJ1-6; possibly TRBD1 for D (5 bases). V lost 3 bases and J 8 bases, leaving 23 bases between the germline ends. This CDR3 contains 18 residues. Germline V lookup: CDR1 MGHRA, CDR2 YSYEKL. CDR3 sequence reads: CASSQRTNPTGFDSPLHF. For the CDR3, the DNA is TGCGCCAGCAGCCAGCGCACTAACCCCACAGGCTTTGATTCACCCCTCCACTTT.

This clone was picked up one time. V is TRBV6-5 and J is TRBJ2-7; unclear D gene. Trimming took 6 bases from V and 4 from J, leaving 10 bases between them. Germline CDR1 and CDR2: MNHEY and SVGAGI. CDR3 length equals 12 residues. CDR3 sequence: CASRSAAYEQYF. CDR3 in DNA: TGTGCCAGCAGGTCGGCGGCGTACGAGCAGTACTTC.

In DNA form, the CDR3 reads TGTGCCAGCAGCGTAGACCGGGGAGGGACTGAAGCTTTCTTT. It encodes CASSVDRGGTEAFF. The chain uses TRBV9 and TRBJ1-1; D is undetermined. CDR1 SGDLS and CDR2 YYNGEE come from the germline V gene. There are 14 residues in the CDR3. V was trimmed by 0 bases and J by 5 bases, leaving 11 bases between them. The complete variable domain, with remaining parts taken from reference TRBV9 and TRBJ1-1, reads DSGVTQTPKHLITATGQRVTLRCSPRSGDLSVYWYQQSLDQGLQFLIQYYNGEERAKGNILERFSAQQFPDLHSELNLSSLELGDSALYFCASSVDRGGTEAFFGQGTRLTVV.

The chain links TRBV7-3 to TRBJ1-5; D gene unclear. V lost 2 bases and J 6 bases, leaving 8 bases between the germline ends. CDR3 length: 13 residues. Germline V CDR1 and CDR2: SGHTA, FQGTGA. Here the CDR3 reads CASSLDRGQPQHF. The DNA of the CDR3 is TGTGCCAGCAGCTTAGATCGCGGTCAGCCCCAGCATTTT.

The J gene is TRBJ1-2, the V gene TRBV6-5, with 7 bases matching TRBD1. Losses at the gene ends were 0 bases for V and 5 bases for J; bases not matched to a gene: 9. The CDR3 extends over 16 amino acids. CDR1 is MNHEY and CDR2 is SVGAGI in the germline V gene. This chain's CDR3 is CASSYSSGTVPYGYTF. In nucleotides, the CDR3 is TGTGCCAGCAGTTACTCCTCCGGGACAGTTCCTTATGGCTACACCTTC.

This sequence joins TRBV11-2 and TRBJ1-5; maybe TRBD1 (5 bases). Per germline, CDR1 SGHAT and CDR2 FQNNGV. Trimming cost V 3 bases and J 2 bases, with 11 bases left between them. This CDR3 has 15 residues. The CDR3 nucleotides are TGTGCCAGCAGCTTGGGGGGTCCACGCAATCAGCCCCAGCATTTT. Translated: CASSLGGPRNQPQHF.

V usage is TRBV29-1 and J usage is TRBJ2-6; 11 bases map to TRBD1. The CDR3 spans 15 residues. With V trimmed by 6 bases and J by 2 bases, 3 bases remained unmatched. Germline V gene sequence: CDR1 SQVTM, CDR2 ANQGSEA. CDR3 bases: TGCAGCGTAAGGGACAGGGGGGCTGGGGCCAACGTCCTGACTTTC. The encoded protein is CSVRDRGAGANVLTF. Combining the CDR3 with reference TRBV29-1 and TRBJ2-6 gives the whole variable domain SAVISQKPSRDICQRGTSLTIQCQVDSQVTMMFWYRQQPGQSLTLIATANQGSEATYESGFVIDKFPISRPNLTFSTLTVSNMSPEDSSIYLCSVRDRGAGANVLTFGAGSRLTVL.

J is TRBJ1-1 and V is TRBV19; D is undetermined. There are 14 residues in the CDR3. The V end was cut by 3 bases, the J end by 4 bases, with 12 bases between. The germline CDR1 and CDR2 sequences are LNHDA and SQIVND (reference sequence). Here the CDR3 DNA reads TGTGCCAGTAGTATTAATCGGGGTCCCACTGAAGCTTTCTTT. Its translation is CASSINRGPTEAFF.

Remarks on this clone: The junction departs from the called germline gene at one end, perhaps through a read error. V is TRBV7-9 and J is TRBJ2-2; 10 bases line up with TRBD1. The CDR3 sequence is 16 residues long. Germline lookup yields CDR1 SEHNR and CDR2 FQNEAQ (reference sequence). CDR3 in amino acids: CSSSLLRDRGTGELFF. Here the CDR3 DNA reads TGTTCCAGCAGCTTATTAAGGGACAGGGGTACCGGGGAGCTGTTTTTT.

The V call is TRBV10-3, the J call TRBJ2-2; weak D call: TRBD2 (5 bases). This CDR3 has 17 residues. V lost 3 bases and J lost 8, with 22 bases in between. CDR1 and CDR2 (germline): ENHRY, SYGVKD. The CDR3 DNA reads TGTGCCATCAGTGATTATGGTGGGGAGATAGGTCCTGGGGAGCTGTTTTTT. This encodes CAISDYGGEIGPGELFF.

The rearrangement uses TRBV11-1 and TRBJ2-2; D is unclear. Germline CDR1 reads SGHAT; CDR2 reads FQDESV (reference sequence). The CDR3 extends over 14 amino acids. Trimming left V 5 bases short and J 5 bases short, with 12 bases between. The CDR3 DNA reads TGTGCCAGCAGCCGACGTACTAAAACCGGGGAGCTGTTTTTT. Translated, it gives CASSRRTKTGELFF.

There are a few counts of this clone. The chain uses TRBV9 and TRBJ1-1; D might be TRBD1 (5 bases). Germline V CDR1 and CDR2: SGDLS, YYNGEE. This CDR3 has 12 residues. V lost 3 bases and J 7 bases, leaving 10 bases between the germline ends. The DNA of the CDR3 is TGTGCCAGCAGCGGGCCGGGGGGTGAAGCTTTCTTT. This codes for CASSGPGGEAFF.

This clone was seen once. This chain joins TRBV2 and TRBJ2-7, with D possibly being TRBD2 (5 bases). The germline V and J ends were trimmed by 7 bases and 2 bases, with 9 bases remaining between them. The CDR3 is 12 amino acids. CDR1 and CDR2 (germline): SNHLY, FYNNEI. DNA for the CDR3: TGTGCCAGCACGAGGGAACCCTACGAGCAGTACTTC. This codes for CASTREPYEQYF.

The J gene is TRBJ1-1, the V gene TRBV7-6, with TRBD1 matching 7 bases. The CDR3 has 13 residues. The germline gives CDR1 SGHVS, CDR2 FNYEAQ. V gave up 5 bases and J gave up 4 bases; unmatched junction bases: 4. CDR3 sequence (DNA): TGTGCCAGCAGCCAGACAGGGAGCACTGAAGCTTTCTTT. It translates to CASSQTGSTEAFF.